These 22 T cell receptor beta chains were sequenced from one sample in a study of metastatic and nonmetastatic thyroid tumors. TCRdb re-called the PCR reads with MiXCR. The sample yields roughly 10,000 clones, 20% to 25% seen once. Patients were all untreated before their thyroid surgery. Sequencing used adjacent normal tissue. Receptors were obtained from a female donor with papillary thyroid cancer or a benign thyroid nodule (not recorded which). Some clones in this sample may be carry-over from other donors' samples.

This clone has a count of ten or more. CDR3 DNA sequence: TGCGCCAGCAGCCAAGGTCGGGAGATGAACACTGAAGCTTTCTTT. Encoded protein: CASSQGREMNTEAFF. The rearrangement joins TRBV4-3 to TRBJ1-1; D unresolved. V was shortened by 1 base and J by 0 bases, with 9 bases between the two germline ends. Looked up from germline, CDR1 is LGHNA and CDR2 is YSLEER. There are 15 residues in the CDR3.

This clone was recorded at least ten times. The chain combines TRBV5-6 with TRBJ2-1; 11 bases match TRBD1. Germline CDR1 SGHDT, CDR2 YYEEEE. The CDR3 is made up of 16 amino acids. V trimming: 4 bases; J trimming: 3 bases; junction bases outside the gene matches: 6. The CDR3 region has the DNA TGTGCCAGCAGCCCCAGGACAGGGGGCCTCTACAATGAGCAGTTCTTC. Amino acids: CASSPRTGGLYNEQFF.

This clone was found many times. The chain carries TRBV7-9 and TRBJ2-3; D remains ambiguous. The CDR3 covers 13 residues. Germline V lookup: CDR1 SEHNR, CDR2 FQNEAQ (reference sequence). V lost 2 bases to trimming and J lost 2 bases, with 5 bases between them. The CDR3 loop reads CASSLYNTDTQYF. CDR3 bases: TGTGCCAGCAGCTTATATAACACAGATACGCAGTATTTT.

In this sample, this clone is medium-sized (0.01 to 0.1%). This rearrangement joins TRBV27 to TRBJ1-6; D ambiguous. Trimming pared 3 bases from V and 8 bases from J, leaving 14 bases between. This CDR3 region has 15 residues. Per the germline V gene, CDR1 is MNHEY and CDR2 is SMNVEV (reference sequence). CDR3 sequence (DNA): TGTGCCAGCAGTTTCCTCGGGTCGTGGTATTCACCCCTCCACTTT. Amino acid sequence: CASSFLGSWYSPLHF.

By sample fraction, this clone is medium-sized (0.01 to 0.1%). The same CDR3 is also encoded by other DNA sequences in this sample. DNA for the CDR3: TGCAGTGCTAGAGATGTGGTTGGGGATGGCTACACCTTC. Translated: CSARDVVGDGYTF. V gene TRBV20-1 combines with J gene TRBJ1-2; D remains unclear. V lost 0 bases and J lost 6, with 11 bases in between. CDR1 is DFQATT and CDR2 is SNEGSKA in the germline V gene (reference sequence). This CDR3 contains 13 residues.

In its sample, this clone ranks as medium-sized. At one of its ends the junction is not consistent with the germline gene, which may arise from a read error. This rearrangement joins TRBV6-2 or TRBV6-3 to TRBJ2-5; 10 positions agree with TRBD2. CDR3 length equals 15 residues. The germline gives CDR1 MNHEY, CDR2 SVGEGT. The DNA of the CDR3 is TGTGCCAGCAGGTCTAGCGGGAGTACACAAGAGATCCAGTACTTC. Its translation: CASRSSGSTQEIQYF.

The J gene is TRBJ2-2, the V gene TRBV9; D is perhaps TRBD2 (7 bases). Trimming cost V 0 bases and J 9 bases, with 18 bases left between them. Germline CDR1 SGDLS, CDR2 YYNGEE. The CDR3 sequence is 16 residues long. DNA of the CDR3: TGTGCCAGCAGCGTAGGAGGGGGGGGCTGTTCCTGGGAGCTGTTTTTT. The encoded protein is CASSVGGGGCSWELFF. The full variable domain, with the rest looked up from reference TRBV9 and TRBJ2-2, is DSGVTQTPKHLITATGQRVTLRCSPRSGDLSVYWYQQSLDQGLQFLIQYYNGEERAKGNILERFSAQQFPDLHSELNLSSLELGDSALYFCASSVGGGGCSWELFFGEGSRLTVL.

This clone has a count of ten or more. V usage is TRBV7-9 and J usage is TRBJ2-7; possible D gene TRBD1, 5 bases. The CDR3 runs to 14 residues. Per germline, CDR1 SEHNR and CDR2 FQNEAQ (reference sequence). V shed 9 bases and J shed 3 bases, with 18 bases lying between them. This CDR3 reads CARAGHVNGYEQYF. CDR3 DNA: TGTGCCAGGGCAGGACACGTCAATGGCTACGAGCAGTACTTC. The full variable domain, rest sourced from reference TRBV7-9 and TRBJ2-7, is DTGVSQNPRHKITKRGQNVTFRCDPISEHNRLYWYRQTLGQGPEFLTYFQNEAQLEKSRLLSDRFSAERPKGSFSTLEIQRTEQGDSAMYLCARAGHVNGYEQYFGPGTRLTVT.

The CDR3 region is CASNRGSYEQYF. CDR3 coding DNA: TGTGCCAGCAACCGGGGGTCCTACGAGCAGTACTTC. The chain combines TRBV12-3 or TRBV12-4 with TRBJ2-7; weak D call: TRBD2 (6 bases). The CDR3 spans 12 residues. V was clipped by 7 bases and J by 1 base, with 8 bases between them.

This clone was counted many times. This chain uses TRBV11-2 with TRBJ1-1; D possibly corresponds to TRBD1 (6 bases). Germline V gene lookup returns CDR1 SGHAT and CDR2 FQNNGV. The CDR3 loop spans 14 amino acids. Between the trimmed V and J ends, which lost 2 bases and 10 bases, there was a span of 17 bases. The CDR3 reads CASSLPRQAFGAFF. CDR3 nucleotide sequence: TGTGCCAGCAGCTTACCGCGACAGGCCTTTGGAGCTTTCTTT.

The chain joins TRBV14 to TRBJ2-2; possibly TRBD1 for D (6 bases). This CDR3 is built from 19 residues. Germline-derived CDR1 and CDR2 are SGHDN and FVKESK. The ends were cut back, 0 bases at V and 3 bases at J, with 20 bases in the middle. CDR3 DNA: TGTGCCAGCAGCCAAGATCATCTTTCGGGCAGGGGCTACACCGGGGAGCTGTTTTTT. Translating gives CASSQDHLSGRGYTGELFF.

The J gene is TRBJ2-1, the V gene TRBV27, with 10 bases identical to TRBD2. Per the germline V gene, CDR1 is MNHEY and CDR2 is SMNVEV (reference sequence). The CDR3 covers 19 residues. V lost 5 bases to trimming and J lost 3 bases; unmatched junction nucleotides: 16. This chain's CDR3 is CASSRLTVASGRVYNEQFF. The CDR3 DNA reads as TGTGCCAGCAGTCGACTGACAGTTGCTAGCGGGAGAGTCTACAATGAGCAGTTCTTC.

The rearrangement joins TRBV19 to TRBJ1-1; 12 nucleotides agree with TRBD1. The V gene's germline CDR1 is LNHDA and CDR2 SQIVND (reference sequence). Trimming removed 7 bases from V and 1 base from J; junction bases left unmatched: 10. This CDR3 comprises 17 residues. CDR3 amino acids: CASTRGQGALRNTEAFF. DNA for the CDR3: TGTGCCAGTACCAGGGGACAGGGGGCCCTCAGGAACACTGAAGCTTTCTTT.

This clone was observed a few times. A read error may account for a junction end that differs from germline. Other DNA sequences in this sample translate to the same CDR3. The V gene is TRBV20-1, the J gene TRBJ2-1, with TRBD1 matching over 9 bases. From germline, CDR1 is DFQATT and CDR2 SNEGSKA (reference sequence). The CDR3 loop spans 16 amino acids. The CDR3 DNA sequence: TGCAGCGCTAAGAAAACAGGGACAGGGCTCTACAATGAGCAGTTCTTC. Protein: CSAKKTGTGLYNEQFF.

This clone is categorized as large. CDR3 bases: TGTGCCAGCACCCTGAGAGGCAATCAGCCCCAGCATTTT. Protein product: CASTLRGNQPQHF. The chain is built from TRBV6-1 and TRBJ1-5; the D is unclear. The CDR3 has 13 residues. CDR1 and CDR2 (germline): MNHNS, SASEGT. Trimming removed 7 bases at V and 2 bases at J, with 9 bases between.

This sequence joins TRBV9 and TRBJ2-1; D call uncertain. Trimming stripped 5 bases from V and 4 bases from J, with 10 bases between. From germline, CDR1 is SGDLS and CDR2 YYNGEE. The CDR3 totals 13 residues. Here the CDR3 reads CASSGPRYNEQFF. The CDR3 DNA reads TGTGCCAGCAGTGGCCCCCGGTACAATGAGCAGTTCTTC.

The chain joins TRBV9 to TRBJ2-1, with no clear D. This CDR3 has 14 amino acids. Germline values: CDR1 SGDLS, CDR2 YYNGEE. The germline V and J ends were trimmed by 0 bases and 6 bases, with 10 bases remaining between them. The CDR3 nucleotides are TGTGCCAGCAGCGTAGGGACCAGCGCCAATGAGCAGTTCTTC. Amino acids: CASSVGTSANEQFF.

This clone was recorded at least ten times. This chain links TRBV20-1 with TRBJ2-5; TRBD2 agrees at 10 bases. With 0 bases clipped from V and 4 bases from J, the junction kept 11 bases outside the gene matches. CDR1 and CDR2 from the germline V gene are DFQATT and SNEGSKA (reference sequence). The CDR3 extends over 17 amino acids. The CDR3 loop reads CSARERELAGARETQYF. The CDR3 DNA reads as TGCAGTGCTAGAGAGAGGGAGCTAGCGGGAGCGAGAGAGACCCAGTACTTC.

This clone was seen at least ten times. J is TRBJ1-2 and V is TRBV19, with a tentative D call TRBD1 (6 bases). The CDR3 loop spans 16 amino acids. Deletions cut 5 bases from V and 6 bases from J, with 22 bases between. Looked up from germline, CDR1 is LNHDA and CDR2 is SQIVND (reference sequence). The DNA for the CDR3 is TGTGCCAGTAGTCCCCCCTTCGGGGGCCGGGGGAATGGCTACACCTTC. Its protein product is CASSPPFGGRGNGYTF.

This clone showed up many times. This chain uses TRBV5-5 with TRBJ2-2; possible D gene TRBD2, 6 bases. The germline CDR1 and CDR2 sequences are SGHKS and YYEKEE (reference sequence). CDR3 size: 16 residues. The ends were cut back, 6 bases at V and 6 bases at J, with 21 bases in the middle. The CDR3 region is CASTKVPGGSAGELFF. The DNA of the CDR3 is TGTGCCAGCACCAAGGTCCCCGGGGGATCCGCCGGGGAGCTGTTTTTT.

This clone is termed medium-sized. The rearrangement joins TRBV6-5 to TRBJ1-3; perhaps TRBD1 as D (5 bases). V dropped 0 bases and J dropped 11 bases, with 8 bases sitting between them. Germline loops: CDR1 MNHEY, CDR2 SVGAGI. The length of the CDR3 is 12 residues. Written as DNA, the CDR3 is TGTGCCAGCAGTTACTCCCGAGGGGCCATATATTTT. Amino acid sequence: CASSYSRGAIYF.

A few counts support this clone. The gene calls are TRBV28 and TRBJ1-6; D gene ambiguous. This CDR3 is 17 amino acids long. Germline assignment: CDR1 MDHEN and CDR2 SYDVKM. Trimming removed 6 bases at V and 0 bases at J, with 15 bases between. The CDR3 DNA follows: TGTGCCAGCAGCTTAATGTACTGTAGCTCCTATAATTCACCCCTCCACTTT. Its translation is CASSLMYCSSYNSPLHF.